Below, one TCR beta chain is given with its context. This specimen belongs to a study of T cells in localized non-small cell lung cancer. The CDR3 is made up of 14 amino acids. The V end lost 5 bases, the J end lost 4 bases, and 14 bases lay between the germline ends. In germline, CDR1 is GTSNPN, CDR2 SVGIG (reference sequence). Generated by immunoSEQ multiplex PCR, the TCRdb table keeps only in-frame clones and is missing some. Of about 51,000 clones in the sample, about four fifths were seen once. The clonotype originates from a man aged 35-75 years with stage III lung adenocarcinoma. The chain is built from TRBV30 and TRBJ2-2; perhaps D is TRBD1 or TRBD2 (6 bases each). The material was peripheral blood mononuclear cells, obtained before any cancer treatment. This CDR3 is CAWGRGQFTGELFF. In DNA form, the CDR3 reads TGTGCCTGGGGACGGGGGCAGTTCACCGGGGAGCTGTTTTTT.